These 15 T cell receptor beta chains were all obtained from the same sample, sequenced in a study of cytomegalovirus exposure and HLA in healthy donors. With 60 Vbeta and 13 Jbeta primers, the PCR was carried out. The repertoire was sequenced with immunoSEQ multiplex PCR; TCRdb's copy has only in-frame clones and lacks some. The table lists 100,000 to 150,000 clones. Input material: PBMCs. The receptors derive from a man younger than 35 in good health and CMV-seronegative.

The J gene is TRBJ1-2, the V gene TRBV6-5, with TRBD1 matching over 9 bases. This CDR3 has 16 amino acids. CDR1 is MNHEY, CDR2 SVGAGI, per germline. The J segment lost 4 bases and the V segment lost 2 bases, leaving 8 bases of the junction unmatched. The CDR3 is CASSYHTTGGSYGYTF. The DNA of the CDR3 is TGTGCCAGCAGTTACCATACTACAGGGGGCAGCTATGGCTACACCTTC.

The CDR3 loop reads CASSIVSGGNTIYF. The CDR3 DNA follows: TGTGCCAGTAGTATAGTTTCGGGTGGAAACACCATATATTTT. This chain uses TRBV19 with TRBJ1-3; D ambiguous. The ends were cut back, 1 base at V and 3 bases at J, with 7 bases in the middle. The germline CDR1 and CDR2 sequences are LNHDA and SQIVND (reference sequence). This CDR3 spans 14 amino acids.

The chain's CDR3 is CATLGSLQGALTEAFF. Here the CDR3 DNA reads TGTGCCACCCTAGGGAGCCTTCAGGGGGCGCTCACTGAAGCTTTCTTT. V and J are TRBV10-3 and TRBJ1-1; 8 bases map to TRBD1. CDR1 is ENHRY, CDR2 SYGVKD, per germline. There are 16 residues in the CDR3. V lost 10 bases and J lost 4; bases outside the gene matches: 17.

The rearrangement links TRBV19 to TRBJ2-2; tentatively, D is TRBD2 (6 bases). Germline CDR1 and CDR2: LNHDA and SQIVND (reference sequence). This CDR3 comprises 14 residues. V dropped 3 bases and J dropped 4 bases, with 9 bases sitting between them. The CDR3 region has the DNA TGTGCCAGTAGTATTCTCGGGAGCACCGGGGAGCTGTTTTTT. Translating it yields CASSILGSTGELFF.

The CDR3 here is CASSPEGAGNTIYF. In DNA, the CDR3 is TGTGCCAGCAGCCCGGAGGGGGCGGGAAACACCATATATTTT. V gene TRBV9 combines with J gene TRBJ1-3, with 7 positions matching TRBD1. The CDR3 is made up of 14 amino acids. With V trimmed by 4 bases and J by 4 bases, 5 bases remained unmatched. Germline CDR1 SGDLS, CDR2 YYNGEE.

The chain combines TRBV2 with TRBJ1-6; 8 nucleotides line up with TRBD1. Per the germline V gene, CDR1 is SNHLY and CDR2 is FYNNEI. This CDR3 comprises 16 residues. V lost 3 bases, J lost 5 bases, and 6 bases stayed unmatched. Here the CDR3 DNA reads TGTGCCAGCAGTGACGCAGGGGGCTCGGATAATTCACCCCTCCACTTT. Its translation is CASSDAGGSDNSPLHF. Combining the CDR3 with reference TRBV2 and TRBJ1-6 gives the whole variable domain EPEVTQTPSHQVTQMGQEVILRCVPISNHLYFYWYRQILGQKVEFLVSFYNNEISEKSEIFDDQFSVERPDGSNFTLKIRSTKLEDSAMYFCASSDAGGSDNSPLHFGNGTRLTVT.

The chain recombines TRBV7-9 with TRBJ1-2, with TRBD1 matching 8 bases. This CDR3 is built from 14 residues. The V gene's germline CDR1 is SEHNR and CDR2 FQNEAQ (reference sequence). V shed 6 bases and J 3 bases; nucleotides not matched to a gene: 6. The CDR3, as DNA: TGTGCCAGCAGACAGGGGGAAAATTACTATGGCTACACCTTC. Translation: CASRQGENYYGYTF.

The chain employs TRBV9 and TRBJ1-3; D is unclear. CDR3 size: 11 residues. CDR1 and CDR2 (germline): SGDLS, YYNGEE. Trimming cost V 3 bases and J 15 bases, with 13 bases left between them. CDR3 sequence (DNA): TGTGCCAGCAGCGATGGTGAGATAAGATATTTT. This encodes CASSDGEIRYF.

V gene TRBV28 combines with J gene TRBJ2-7; weak D call: TRBD2 (5 bases). Germline CDR1 reads MDHEN; CDR2 reads SYDVKM. With 7 bases removed from V and 7 bases from J, the gap between germline ends came to 11 bases. The CDR3 totals 11 residues. This CDR3 is CASTGLSEQYF. In DNA, the CDR3 is TGTGCCAGCACCGGACTCTCTGAGCAGTACTTC.

The J gene is TRBJ1-3, the V gene TRBV5-4, with D perhaps TRBD1 (6 bases). Germline V gene sequence: CDR1 SGHNT, CDR2 YYREEE (reference sequence). V lost 0 bases and J lost 2, with 12 bases in between. The CDR3 is 16 amino acids. CDR3: CASSLEGQRTGNTIYF. The CDR3 DNA sequence: TGTGCCAGCAGCTTGGAAGGACAGAGAACTGGAAACACCATATATTTT. The entire variable domain, with the rest obtained from reference TRBV5-4 and TRBJ1-3, is as follows: ETGVTQSPTHLIKTRGQQVTLRCSSQSGHNTVSWYQQALGQGPQFIFQYYREEENGRGNFPPRFSGLQFPNYSSELNVNALELDDSALYLCASSLEGQRTGNTIYFGEGSWLTVV.

The chain employs TRBV6-5 and TRBJ1-1, with no clear D. Trimming cost V 6 bases and J 1 base, with 15 bases left between them. Per germline, CDR1 MNHEY and CDR2 SVGAGI. This CDR3 region has 15 residues. The CDR3 nucleotides are TGTGCCAGCAGGCCCATCCCCCTAGGGAACACTGAAGCTTTCTTT. Protein product: CASRPIPLGNTEAFF.

The genes are TRBV5-4 and TRBJ1-4; D is unresolved. Trimming took 0 bases from V and 4 from J, leaving 7 bases between them. Per the germline V gene, CDR1 is SGHNT and CDR2 is YYREEE (reference sequence). The CDR3 consists of 14 residues. In DNA form, the CDR3 reads TGTGCCAGCAGCTTGGACAACATTAATGAAAAACTGTTTTTT. Its protein is CASSLDNINEKLFF. The variable domain in full, with the rest retrieved from reference TRBV5-4 and TRBJ1-4, is ETGVTQSPTHLIKTRGQQVTLRCSSQSGHNTVSWYQQALGQGPQFIFQYYREEENGRGNFPPRFSGLQFPNYSSELNVNALELDDSALYLCASSLDNINEKLFFGSGTQLSVL.

V and J are TRBV4-2 and TRBJ1-2; D call uncertain. This CDR3 contains 13 residues. Germline lookup yields CDR1 LGHNA and CDR2 YNFKEQ. The ends were cut back, 0 bases at V and 4 bases at J, with 6 bases in the middle. The CDR3 DNA reads as TGTGCCAGCAGCCAAGAAGCCCCCTATGGCTACACCTTC. It is translated as CASSQEAPYGYTF.

The chain recombines TRBV18 with TRBJ1-4; 7 positions match TRBD1. Germline V gene sequence: CDR1 KGHSH, CDR2 LQKENI. The CDR3 has 14 amino acids. The junction had 4 bases not matched to a gene; V was cut back by 1 base and J by 8 bases. The CDR3 DNA sequence: TGTGCCAGCTCACCACAGGGGGCTAGAGAAAAACTGTTTTTT. It is translated as CASSPQGAREKLFF. The whole variable domain, filled in from reference TRBV18 and TRBJ1-4, reads NAGVMQNPRHLVRRRGQEARLRCSPMKGHSHVYWYRQLPEEGLKFMVYLQKENIIDESGMPKERFSAEFPKEGPSILRIQQVVRGDSAAYFCASSPQGAREKLFFGSGTQLSVL.

This chain connects TRBV6-5 to TRBJ1-2; tentatively, D is TRBD1 (5 bases). Germline V CDR1 and CDR2: MNHEY, SVGAGI. V was pared by 4 bases and J by 4 bases, with 16 bases between. The CDR3 contains 15 residues. CDR3 residues: CASSSGGIHTYGYTF. DNA for the CDR3: TGTGCCAGCAGTTCGGGGGGGATACATACCTATGGCTACACCTTC.